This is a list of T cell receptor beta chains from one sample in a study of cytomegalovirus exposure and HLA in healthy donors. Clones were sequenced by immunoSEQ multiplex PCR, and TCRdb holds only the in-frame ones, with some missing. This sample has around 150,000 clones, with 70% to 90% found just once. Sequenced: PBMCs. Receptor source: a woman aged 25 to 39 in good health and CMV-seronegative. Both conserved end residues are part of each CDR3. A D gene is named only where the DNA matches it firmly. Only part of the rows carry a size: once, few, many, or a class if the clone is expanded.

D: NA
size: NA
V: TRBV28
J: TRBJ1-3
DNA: TGTGCCAGCAGTTTACTCAGCTCTGGAAACACCATATATTTT
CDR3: CASSLLSSGNTIYF

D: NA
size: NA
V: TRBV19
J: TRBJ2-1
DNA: TGTGCCAGTAGTATCTGGGAGAGTGAGCAGTTCTTC
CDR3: CASSIWESEQFF

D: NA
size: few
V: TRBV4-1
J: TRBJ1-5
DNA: TGCGCCAGCAGCCAAGGGACGGGGTTTAGCAATCAGCCCCAGCATTTT
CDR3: CASSQGTGFSNQPQHF

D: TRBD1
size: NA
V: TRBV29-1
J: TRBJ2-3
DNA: TGCAGCGTTGAGTATACAGGACAGGGCCTCACAGATACGCAGTATTTT
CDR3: CSVEYTGQGLTDTQYF

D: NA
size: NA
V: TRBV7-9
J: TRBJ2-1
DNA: TGTGCCAGCAGCTCCAGCCTAGCAGAGCAGTTCTTC
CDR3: CASSSSLAEQFF

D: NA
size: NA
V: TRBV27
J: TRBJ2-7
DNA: TGTGCCAGCAGTTTAACTCTTTCGGGATACTACGAGCAGTACTTC
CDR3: CASSLTLSGYYEQYF

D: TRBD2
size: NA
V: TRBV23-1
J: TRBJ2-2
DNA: TGCGCCAGCATCCCCCAAAAGGGCGGGAGCACCTCCGGGGAGCTGTTTTTT
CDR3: CASIPQKGGSTSGELFF

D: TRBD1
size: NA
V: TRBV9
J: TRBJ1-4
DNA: TGTGCCAGCAGCGCATCAGGGGGCTCTAATGAAAAACTGTTTTTT
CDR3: CASSASGGSNEKLFF

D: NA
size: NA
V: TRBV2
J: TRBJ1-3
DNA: TGTGCCAGCAGTGCGTCTTTTGCTGGAAACACCATATATTTT
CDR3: CASSASFAGNTIYF

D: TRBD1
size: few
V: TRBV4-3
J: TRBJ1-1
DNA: TGCGCCAGCAGCCAGGACAGGGTAATGAACACTGAAGCTTTCTTT
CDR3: CASSQDRVMNTEAFF

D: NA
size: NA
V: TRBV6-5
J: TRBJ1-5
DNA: TGTGCCAGCAGCGTCGGTGGCAGCAATCAGCCCCAGCATTTT
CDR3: CASSVGGSNQPQHF

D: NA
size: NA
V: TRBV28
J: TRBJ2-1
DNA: TGTGCCAGTGGCTGGGGCGGAGTCAATGAGCAGTTCTTC
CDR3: CASGWGGVNEQFF

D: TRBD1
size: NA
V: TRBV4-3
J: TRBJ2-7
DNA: TGCGCCAGCAGCCAATTCCCGGACAGGTCCTACGAGCAGTACTTC
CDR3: CASSQFPDRSYEQYF

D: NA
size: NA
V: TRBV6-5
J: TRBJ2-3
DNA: TGTGCCAGCTGGGGGGCAGGAGGCACAGATACGCAGTATTTT
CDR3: CASWGAGGTDTQYF

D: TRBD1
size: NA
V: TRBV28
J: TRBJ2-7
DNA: TGTGCCAGCAGACCATTGACAGGGGCCATGTACGAGCAGTACTTC
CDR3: CASRPLTGAMYEQYF

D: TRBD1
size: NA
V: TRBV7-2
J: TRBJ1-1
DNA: TGTGCCAGCAGCTTGCCAGGGGGAGGGAACACTGAAGCTTTCTTT
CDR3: CASSLPGGGNTEAFF

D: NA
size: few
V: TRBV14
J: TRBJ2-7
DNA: TGTGCCAGCAGCCAAGATCCCAGGGCGCACGAGCAGTACTTC
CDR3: CASSQDPRAHEQYF

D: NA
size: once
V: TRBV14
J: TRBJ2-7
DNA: TGTGCCAGCAGCCGTCGTCGGGTCTTCGAGCAGTACTTC
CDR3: CASSRRRVFEQYF

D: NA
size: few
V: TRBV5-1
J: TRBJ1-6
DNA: TGCGCCAGCAGCTTGTCAGGGCCGGGATCACCCCTCCACTTT
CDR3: CASSLSGPGSPLHF

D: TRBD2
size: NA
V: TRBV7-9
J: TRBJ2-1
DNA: TGTGCCAGCAGCCCCCGTCCCGGGACTAGCCTGGATGAGCAGTTCTTC
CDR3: CASSPRPGTSLDEQFF

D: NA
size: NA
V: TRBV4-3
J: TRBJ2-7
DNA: TGCGCCAGCAGCCGAGAGCACCTCTCCTACGAGCAGTACTTC
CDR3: CASSREHLSYEQYF

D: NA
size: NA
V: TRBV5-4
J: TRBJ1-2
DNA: TGTGCCAGCACCCGGGGGCGCGATTTGAACTATGGCTACACCTTC
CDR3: CASTRGRDLNYGYTF

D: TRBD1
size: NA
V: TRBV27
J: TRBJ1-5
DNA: TGTGCCAGCAGTTTCACAGGGGGGGACAATCAGCCCCAGCATTTT
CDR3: CASSFTGGDNQPQHF

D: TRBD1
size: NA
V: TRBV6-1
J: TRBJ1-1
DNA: TGTGCCAGCAGCTTAGGGACAGGGAACACTGAAGCTTTCTTT
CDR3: CASSLGTGNTEAFF

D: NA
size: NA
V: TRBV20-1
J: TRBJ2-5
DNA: TGCAGTGCGCACCTAGGGGAGACCCAGTACTTC
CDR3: CSAHLGETQYF

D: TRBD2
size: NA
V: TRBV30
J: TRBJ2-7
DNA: TGTGCCTGGAGCCCCAGCGGGAGATACGAGCAGTACTTC
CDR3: CAWSPSGRYEQYF

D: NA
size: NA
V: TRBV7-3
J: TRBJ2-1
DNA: TGTGCCAGCAGCTTGCGAGGAAAGGAGCAGTTCTTC
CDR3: CASSLRGKEQFF

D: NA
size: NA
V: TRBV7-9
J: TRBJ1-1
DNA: TGTGCCAGCAGCCACCGACAGGTGAACACTGAAGCTTTCTTT
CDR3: CASSHRQVNTEAFF

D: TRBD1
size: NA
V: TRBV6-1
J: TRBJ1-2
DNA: TGTGCCAGCAGTCCCACGGGACAGGGCTACACCTTC
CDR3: CASSPTGQGYTF

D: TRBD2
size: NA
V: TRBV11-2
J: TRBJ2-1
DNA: TGTGCCAGCAGCTTAGCCAAAGGACTAGCCCACAATGAGCAGTTCTTC
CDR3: CASSLAKGLAHNEQFF

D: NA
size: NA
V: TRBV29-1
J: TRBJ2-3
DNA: TGCAGCGTTGAAGGGTGGGCAGGGAGTACAGATACGCAGTATTTT
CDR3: CSVEGWAGSTDTQYF

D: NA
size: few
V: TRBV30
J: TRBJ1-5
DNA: TGTGCCTGGGGATACGGGAGCAATCAGCCCCAGCATTTT
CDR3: CAWGYGSNQPQHF

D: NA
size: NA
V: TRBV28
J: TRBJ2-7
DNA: TGTGCCAGCAGTTCCCCCTACGAGCAGTACTTC
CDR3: CASSSPYEQYF

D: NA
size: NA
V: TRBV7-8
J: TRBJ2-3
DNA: TGTGCCAGCAGCTCTTCGGGACGGAAACTCTTAGATACGCAGTATTTT
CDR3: CASSSSGRKLLDTQYF

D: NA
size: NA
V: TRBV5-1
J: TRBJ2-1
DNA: TGCGCCAGCAGCATAGGACTAAAATACAATGAGCAGTTCTTC
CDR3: CASSIGLKYNEQFF

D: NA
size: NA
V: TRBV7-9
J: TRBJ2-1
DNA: TGTGCCAGCAGCTTAGTGGGGGGGCCCTCCTACAATGAGCAGTTCTTC
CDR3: CASSLVGGPSYNEQFF

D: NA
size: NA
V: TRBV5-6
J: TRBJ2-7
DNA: TGTGCCAGCACCTCGTGGCAGGTCCCCTACGAGCAGTACTTC
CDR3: CASTSWQVPYEQYF

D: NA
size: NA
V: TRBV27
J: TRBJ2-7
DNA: TGTGCCAGCAGTTTAAGGAGAAACTACGAGCAGTACTTC
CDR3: CASSLRRNYEQYF

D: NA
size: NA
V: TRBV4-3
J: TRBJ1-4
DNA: TGCGCCAGCAGCCAAGCGGGGGGAGATGAAAAACTGTTTTTT
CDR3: CASSQAGGDEKLFF

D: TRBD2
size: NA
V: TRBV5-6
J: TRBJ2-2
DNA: TGTGCCAGCAGCCCCCTGTTTAGCGGGAACGCCGGGGAGCTGTTTTTT
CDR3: CASSPLFSGNAGELFF

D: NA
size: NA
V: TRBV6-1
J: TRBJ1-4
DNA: TGTGCCAGCAGTGACCAGGGACGGCTTAATGAAAAACTGTTTTTT
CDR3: CASSDQGRLNEKLFF

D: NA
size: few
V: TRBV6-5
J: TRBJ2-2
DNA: TGTGCCAGCAGTGACAGCCCGAACACCGGGGAGCTGTTTTTT
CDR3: CASSDSPNTGELFF

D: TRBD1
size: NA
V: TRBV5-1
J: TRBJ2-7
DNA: TGCGCCAGCAGCTTGGAGACAGGGGGCCGGGGCGAGCAGTACTTC
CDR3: CASSLETGGRGEQYF

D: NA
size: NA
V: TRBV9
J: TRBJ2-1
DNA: TGTGCCAGCAGCGTAGCTCTCGGGACCCGGAGGGATGAGCAGTTCTTC
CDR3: CASSVALGTRRDEQFF

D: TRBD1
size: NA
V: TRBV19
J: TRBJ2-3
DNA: TGTGCCAGTAGTATAGGGGGACAGGGGCAAGATACGCAGTATTTT
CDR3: CASSIGGQGQDTQYF

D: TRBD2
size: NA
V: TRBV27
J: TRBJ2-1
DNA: TGTGCCAGCAGTTTGTGGCTAGCCGCAGAAGGGAGGGTCTTC
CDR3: CASSLWLAAEGRVF